The clone carrying this TCR beta chain came up once. How the authors handled the data: Nucleated cell number was recorded as an estimate derived from reference gene primer amplification. The table came from immunoSEQ multiplex PCR; TCRdb's copy has only in-frame clones and leaves some out. Clonal size and the V and J genes are those of that table, whereas D and trimming came from the DNA. The table records 60,000 to 65,000 clones, around 74% of them present only once. These data come from a study of blood T cell repertoires in COVID-19. Background on the study: Samples representing acute and convalescent COVID-19 were sourced from the United States, Italy and Spain. The cDNA or gDNA used as material had been derived from T cells, B-cell-depleted T cells, or PBMCs.

CDR3 length: 14 residues. Germline V CDR1 and CDR2: LNHDA, SQIVND (reference sequence). J lost 13 bases, V lost 4 bases, and 4 bases had no gene match. The TCR sequence derives from a woman of 80 years or more with acute or convalescent COVID-19. The sample comprised peripheral blood. The V gene is TRBV19, the J gene TRBJ2-1; 16 bases line up with TRBD2. The CDR3 protein is CASSTGLAGGFQFF. The CDR3 coding sequence is TGTGCCAGTAGTACGGGACTAGCGGGAGGGTTTCAGTTCTTC.